These 13 T cell receptor beta chains were sequenced from one sample in a study of early stage breast cancer tumors. Sequencing was performed with immunoSEQ multiplex PCR; in TCRdb, only in-frame clones are kept and a portion is missing. The sample has 9,000 to 10,000 clones; around three fifths are singletons. Sequenced sample: breast tumor tissue. The source is a person between 60 and 70 years old with breast cancer.

This chain joins TRBV5-1 and TRBJ1-1, with D maybe TRBD1 (6 bases). The CDR3 is 14 residues long. The V and J ends lost 1 base and 5 bases respectively, with 12 bases between them. The germline gives CDR1 SGHRS, CDR2 YFSETQ. The CDR3 bases are TGCGCCAGCAGCTTGCGAGGGGGAGAGACTGAAGCTTTCTTT. Residues: CASSLRGGETEAFF. Complete variable domain (other parts from reference TRBV5-1 and TRBJ1-1): KAGVTQTPRYLIKTRGQQVTLSCSPISGHRSVSWYQQTPGQGLQFLFEYFSETQRNKGNFPGRFSGRQFSNSRSEMNVSTLELGDSALYLCASSLRGGETEAFFGQGTRLTVV.

This sequence joins TRBV5-1 and TRBJ1-1; a weak D match, TRBD1 (6 bases). The CDR3 length is 18 residues. Germline V gene lookup returns CDR1 SGHRS and CDR2 YFSETQ. V dropped 3 bases and J dropped 3 bases, with 24 bases sitting between them. Here the CDR3 reads CASSSQLPRQAQYTEAFF. CDR3 DNA: TGCGCCAGCAGCTCCCAACTACCTCGACAGGCCCAGTACACTGAAGCTTTCTTT. Drawing the rest from reference TRBV5-1 and TRBJ1-1, the complete variable domain is KAGVTQTPRYLIKTRGQQVTLSCSPISGHRSVSWYQQTPGQGLQFLFEYFSETQRNKGNFPGRFSGRQFSNSRSEMNVSTLELGDSALYLCASSSQLPRQAQYTEAFFGQGTRLTVV.

This clone was detected a few times. The chain carries TRBV20-1 and TRBJ1-1; no clear D. The length of the CDR3 is 11 residues. Germline V CDR1 and CDR2: DFQATT, SNEGSKA (reference sequence). The V gene lost 7 bases and the J gene lost 6 bases, with 12 bases spanning the gap. The CDR3 region is CSDGPTPEAFF. In DNA, the CDR3 is TGCAGTGATGGACCTACCCCTGAAGCTTTCTTT.

This clone has a handful of counts. The gene calls are TRBV6-4 and TRBJ2-1; the match to TRBD2 covers 10 bases. Germline CDR1 and CDR2: MRHNA and SNTAGT. V lost 2 bases, J lost 8 bases, and 6 bases stayed unmatched. CDR3 length equals 15 residues. The DNA of the CDR3 is TGTGCCAGCAGTGACCAAGCGGGGGGGCCTCATGAGCAGTTCTTC. Protein sequence: CASSDQAGGPHEQFF.

The gene calls are TRBV6-1 and TRBJ2-1, with a weak D call TRBD1 (6 bases). CDR3 size: 14 residues. Germline CDR1 reads MNHNS; CDR2 reads SASEGT. V was pared by 6 bases and J by 4 bases, with 13 bases between. This CDR3 reads CASRAETGYNEQFF. The DNA of the CDR3 is TGTGCCAGCAGAGCTGAAACAGGGTACAATGAGCAGTTCTTC.

This rearrangement joins TRBV28 to TRBJ1-5, with 7 nucleotides matching TRBD1. Germline loops: CDR1 MDHEN, CDR2 SYDVKM. This CDR3 is 15 amino acids long. Unmatched junction bases numbered 8, after V lost 6 bases and J lost 3 bases. CDR3 DNA: TGTGCCAGCAGGAACATAGACAGGGACAATCAGCCCCAGCATTTT. Its translation: CASRNIDRDNQPQHF. Together with reference TRBV28 and TRBJ1-5, the CDR3 gives the full variable domain: DVKVTQSSRYLVKRTGEKVFLECVQDMDHENMFWYRQDPGLGLRLIYFSYDVKMKEKGDIPEGYSVSREKKERFSLILESASTNQTSMYLCASRNIDRDNQPQHFGDGTRLSIL.

The chain is built from TRBV2 and TRBJ2-7; D unclear. The CDR3 totals 14 residues. With 3 bases removed from V and 0 bases from J, the gap between germline ends came to 9 bases. The V gene's germline CDR1 is SNHLY and CDR2 FYNNEI. The CDR3 DNA reads as TGTGCCAGCAGTGACAGGAGCAGCTCCTACGAGCAGTACTTC. Protein: CASSDRSSSYEQYF.

The CDR3 reads CASSPSPSASYNSPLHF. The CDR3 nucleotides read TGTGCCAGCAGTCCATCCCCGTCGGCGTCCTATAATTCACCCCTCCACTTT. The chain employs TRBV27 and TRBJ1-6, with unresolved D. Germline CDR1 and CDR2: MNHEY and SMNVEV (reference sequence). The length of the CDR3 is 17 residues. Trimming stripped 5 bases from V and 1 base from J, with 15 bases between.

This clone was seen a few times. The rearrangement links TRBV30 to TRBJ2-7; 11 bases are a match to TRBD2. Germline V gene data show CDR1 as GTSNPN and CDR2 as SVGIG (reference sequence). CDR3 size: 14 residues. V dropped 1 base and J dropped 6; count of bases not matched to a gene: 5. CDR3 sequence reads: CAWSASGGLLEQYF. For the CDR3, the DNA is TGTGCCTGGAGTGCTAGCGGGGGGTTGCTCGAGCAGTACTTC. The full variable domain, in which reference TRBV30 and TRBJ2-7 provide the parts outside the CDR3, is SQTIHQWPATLVQPVGSPLSLECTVEGTSNPNLYWYRQAAGRGLQLLFYSVGIGQISSEVPQNLSASRPQDRQFILSSKKLLLSDSGFYLCAWSASGGLLEQYFGPGTRLTVT.

V usage is TRBV15 and J usage is TRBJ1-1; 8 positions match TRBD1. V lost 2 bases and J lost 10; bases outside the gene matches: 12. This CDR3 comprises 15 residues. Germline CDR1 and CDR2: LNHNV and YYDKDF (reference sequence). CDR3 protein: CATSRSSTGAFGAFF. The CDR3 DNA is TGTGCCACCAGCAGATCTTCGACAGGGGCGTTTGGAGCTTTCTTT.

This clone was found a few times. The chain employs TRBV18 and TRBJ1-2, with a weak D call TRBD1 (5 bases). The CDR3 has 14 amino acids. The germline V and J ends were trimmed by 2 bases and 4 bases, with 11 bases remaining between them. Germline V CDR1 and CDR2: KGHSH, LQKENI. CDR3 in amino acids: CASSPGAGTYGYTF. The CDR3 DNA is TGTGCCAGCTCACCAGGAGCAGGGACCTATGGCTACACCTTC.

The count of this clone is one. The chain links TRBV7-8 to TRBJ2-5; 14 bases line up with TRBD2. Per the germline V gene, CDR1 is SGHVS and CDR2 is FQNEAQ. Germline trimming cut 6 bases from V and 5 bases from J; bases unmatched to any gene: 11. The CDR3 has 17 amino acids. CDR3: CASRRGTSGRLWETQYF. In DNA form, the CDR3 reads TGTGCCAGCAGACGGGGGACTAGCGGGAGATTATGGGAGACCCAGTACTTC.

The rearrangement links TRBV7-6 to TRBJ1-3; 9 bases line up with TRBD1. This CDR3 contains 16 residues. V shed 2 bases, J shed 4 bases, and the junction held 6 bases outside the gene matches. CDR1 and CDR2 (germline): SGHVS, FNYEAQ. CDR3: CASSLPQGAKGNTIYF. In DNA form, the CDR3 reads TGTGCCAGCAGCTTACCACAGGGGGCTAAAGGAAACACCATATATTTT.